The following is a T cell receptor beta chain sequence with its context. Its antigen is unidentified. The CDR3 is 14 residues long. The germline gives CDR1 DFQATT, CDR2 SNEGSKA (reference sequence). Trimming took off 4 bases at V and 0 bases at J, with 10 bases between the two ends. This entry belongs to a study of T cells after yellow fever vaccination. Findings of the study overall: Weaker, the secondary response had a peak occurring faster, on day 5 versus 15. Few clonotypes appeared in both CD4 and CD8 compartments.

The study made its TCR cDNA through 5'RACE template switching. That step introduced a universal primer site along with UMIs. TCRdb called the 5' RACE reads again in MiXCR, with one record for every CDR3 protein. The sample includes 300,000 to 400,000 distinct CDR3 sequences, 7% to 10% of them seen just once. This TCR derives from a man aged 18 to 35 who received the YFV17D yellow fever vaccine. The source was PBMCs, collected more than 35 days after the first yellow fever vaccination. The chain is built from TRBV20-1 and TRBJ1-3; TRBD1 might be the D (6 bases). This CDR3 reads CSANTGSSGNTIYF. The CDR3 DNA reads TGCAGTGCTAATACAGGGTCCTCTGGAAACACCATATATTTT.